The entry below gives a single T cell receptor beta chain sequence along with its context. What it recognizes is unknown. This sample includes further DNA sequences coding for the same CDR3. This entry belongs to a study of cytomegalovirus exposure and HLA in healthy donors. Study-level findings and limits: A list of approximately 160 TCR beta chains associated with cytomegalovirus was given. Despite most TCR sequences being rare, some public TCRs occurred in many donors. Three CMV-associated chains proved CMV antigen-specific in vitro.

This table comes from immunoSEQ multiplex PCR, and its TCRdb copy is limited to in-frame clones, with some not included. Of about 150,000 clones in the sample, about 89% were seen once. This CDR3 has 15 residues. V was pared by 4 bases and J by 4 bases, with 2 bases of the junction left unmatched. The germline V gene encodes CDR1 MNHEY and CDR2 SMNVEV (reference sequence). Sample: PBMCs. The chain recombines TRBV27 with TRBJ2-1, with TRBD2 identical over 12 bases. The receptor comes from a young man in good health and CMV-seronegative. CDR3 in DNA: TGTGCCAGCAGTTCCGGGACTAGCGGGTACAATGAGCAGTTCTTC. Protein product: CASSSGTSGYNEQFF.